The entry below gives a single TCR beta chain sequence along with its context. Antigen unknown. The data originate from a study of cytomegalovirus exposure and HLA in healthy donors. Turning to the study itself: Earlier sequencing of approximately 180 million T cells yielded approximately 100 million unique TCR beta sequences.

General study findings and limits: Later analysis revealed greater clonal expansion in HLA-associated TCR beta chains than in equally common others. In an earlier analysis, in approximately 630 donors, most V segments appeared productive either ~87% or ~30% of the time.

The ends were cut back, 4 bases at V and 4 bases at J, with 9 bases in the middle. Germline-derived CDR1 and CDR2 are LNHDA and SQIVND (reference sequence). This CDR3 region has 13 residues. PCR employed 60 Vbeta and 13 Jbeta primers. The assay was immunoSEQ multiplex PCR, and TCRdb's table has in-frame clones only and misses some. The table shows roughly 220,000 clones, with approximately 80% occurring only once. The sequence was collected from a man aged 25-40 years in good health and CMV-seronegative. Sequencing was carried out using PBMCs. V is TRBV19 and J is TRBJ2-3; D call uncertain. CDR3 sequence: CASSSRAPDTQYF. The CDR3 nucleotides read TGTGCCAGTAGTAGCCGAGCCCCAGATACGCAGTATTTT.